This passage covers 28 T cell receptor beta chains from one sample sequenced in a study of CD8+CD57+ T cells in acquired aplastic anemia. Profiling that covered TCR beta VDJ and CDR3 relied on genomic DNA as its template. MiXCR, run by TCRdb on the reads, gives a single entry per CDR3 protein. This sample yields a few hundred thousand distinct CDR3 sequences, of which about 59% are seen a single time; around 28% belongs to the top ten. Sequences were obtained from sorted CD4+, CD8+, or CD8+CD57+ T cells (not recorded which) from PBMCs. All receptors derive from a human donor in good health.

The rearrangement links TRBV20-1 to TRBJ2-7, with D uncertain. The germline CDR1 and CDR2 sequences are DFQATT and SNEGSKA (reference sequence). The CDR3 consists of 12 residues. The ends were cut back, 6 bases at V and 3 bases at J, with 12 bases in the middle. The CDR3 DNA reads as TGCAGTGCCGTTCTTGGTCTCTACGAGCAGTACTTC. Amino acids: CSAVLGLYEQYF.

This clonotype was observed many times. The gene calls are TRBV6-4 and TRBJ2-2, with D hard to call. Looked up from germline, CDR1 is MRHNA and CDR2 is SNTAGT. V shed 5 bases and J shed 2 bases, with 12 bases lying between them. The CDR3 runs to 15 residues. CDR3 loop: CASSPGPFNTGELFF. The CDR3 DNA is TGTGCCAGCAGTCCAGGACCCTTTAACACCGGGGAGCTGTTTTTT.

This clonotype has more than one count but fewer than ten. CDR3 sequence (DNA): TGTGCCAGCAGTTTGGGAAGAAACACCATATATTTT. Translation gives CASSLGRNTIYF. J is TRBJ1-3 and V is TRBV28; D gene uncertain. The CDR3 runs 12 residues. V was clipped by 3 bases and J by 5 bases, with 5 bases between them. Per the germline V gene, CDR1 is MDHEN and CDR2 is SYDVKM.

The chain joins TRBV12-3 or TRBV12-4 to TRBJ2-5, with 7 nucleotides matching TRBD1. Trimming removed 6 bases from V and 5 bases from J; junction bases left unmatched: 3. The CDR3 is 12 residues long. CDR3 amino acids: CASSDRVETQYF. The CDR3 coding sequence is TGTGCCAGCAGCGACAGGGTTGAGACCCAGTACTTC.

The rearrangement joins TRBV2 to TRBJ2-7; 10 bases fit TRBD1. Germline CDR1 reads SNHLY; CDR2 reads FYNNEI. The CDR3 is made up of 15 amino acids. The ends lost 5 bases at V and 5 bases at J; junction bases unmatched: 9. CDR3 nucleotides: TGTGCCAGCAGTCCTTACTCCGGGACAGGGGACGAGCAGTACTTC. Translation gives CASSPYSGTGDEQYF.

The gene calls are TRBV9 and TRBJ2-1; 14 bases are shared with TRBD2. This CDR3 has 15 residues. V was pared by 4 bases and J by 9 bases, with 6 bases of the junction left unmatched. The germline V gene has CDR1 SGDLS and CDR2 YYNGEE. The CDR3 loop reads CASSLGLAGDIEQFF. For the CDR3, the DNA is TGTGCCAGCAGCTTGGGACTAGCGGGAGATATTGAGCAGTTCTTC.

This chain uses TRBV20-1 with TRBJ2-1; TRBD2 matches 7 bases. The CDR3 consists of 13 residues. Germline V gene sequence: CDR1 DFQATT, CDR2 SNEGSKA (reference sequence). V shed 6 bases, J shed 9 bases, and the junction held 11 bases outside the gene matches. The CDR3 DNA sequence: TGCAGTGCCAACCCTTTAGCGGGTGGTGAGCAGTTCTTC. Its protein is CSANPLAGGEQFF.

As regards this clonotype: Being one base from a much bigger clone, this may be a read error. The chain carries TRBV6-4 and TRBJ2-2; D is perhaps TRBD2 (5 bases). The CDR3 sequence is 13 residues long. The germline gives CDR1 MRHNA, CDR2 SNTAGT. The CDR3 DNA reads TGTGCCAGCAGTGACCGAAACACCGGGGAGCTGCTTTTT. This sequence encodes CASSDRNTGELLF.

This chain uses TRBV7-8 with TRBJ2-7, with a weak D call TRBD2 (5 bases). The CDR3 is 13 residues long. Trimming removed 5 bases at V and 5 bases at J, with 13 bases between. The V gene's germline CDR1 is SGHVS and CDR2 FQNEAQ. The CDR3 region has the DNA TGTGCCAGCAGCGTAGGCTTGAGGGACGAGCAGTACTTC. This encodes CASSVGLRDEQYF.

CDR3 DNA: TGTGGTACAGATGCGAACACTGAAGCTTTCTTT. It translates to CGTDANTEAFF. This sequence joins TRBV7-9 and TRBJ1-1; the D is unclear. Germline values: CDR1 SEHNR, CDR2 FQNEAQ (reference sequence). This CDR3 has 11 amino acids. Filled out from reference TRBV7-9 and TRBJ1-1, the complete variable domain reads DTGVSQNPRHKITKRGQNVTFRCDPISEHNRLYWYRQTLGQGPEFLTYFQNEAQLEKSRLLSDRFSAERPKGSFSTLEIQRTEQGDSAMYLCGTDANTEAFFGQGTRLTVV.

The genes are TRBV5-8 and TRBJ1-5; TRBD1 is a possible D gene (6 bases). This CDR3 contains 16 residues. With 0 bases removed from V and 3 bases from J, the gap between germline ends came to 13 bases. The V gene's germline CDR1 is SGHTS and CDR2 YDEGEE. The CDR3, as DNA: TGTGCCAGCAGCTTGGGCCTTGGGACACTCAATCAGCCCCAGCATTTT. It is translated as CASSLGLGTLNQPQHF.

This sequence joins TRBV2 and TRBJ2-5; a weak D match, TRBD2 (6 bases). The CDR3 extends over 13 amino acids. Germline V gives CDR1 SNHLY, CDR2 FYNNEI. Trimming cost V 10 bases and J 5 bases, with 17 bases left between them. CDR3 region: CATSTRAGETQYF. The CDR3 nucleotides are TGTGCCACCAGCACCAGGGCGGGGGAGACCCAGTACTTC.

J is TRBJ2-5 and V is TRBV7-6; D not certain. Germline CDR1 reads SGHVS; CDR2 reads FNYEAQ. V gave up 6 bases and J gave up 2 bases, with 10 bases separating them. The CDR3 contains 13 residues. CDR3 DNA sequence: TGTGCCAGCAGGGAAAGCCCTCAAGAGACCCAGTACTTC. It specifies CASRESPQETQYF.

The CDR3 DNA reads as TGTGCCAGCAGTGAGGAGGCCAGTGAAGCTTTCTTT. Translation: CASSEEASEAFF. The chain uses TRBV12-3 or TRBV12-4 and TRBJ1-1, with D hard to call. This CDR3 has 12 residues. The germline V and J ends were trimmed by 5 bases and 7 bases, with 11 bases remaining between them.

The J gene is TRBJ2-5, the V gene TRBV5-1; TRBD1 is a possible D gene (7 bases). Germline CDR1 SGHRS, CDR2 YFSETQ. Deletions cut 1 base from V and 3 bases from J, with 13 bases between. The CDR3 extends over 15 amino acids. CDR3 loop: CASSLSQGGKETQYF. CDR3 sequence (DNA): TGCGCCAGCAGCTTGAGTCAGGGGGGAAAAGAGACCCAGTACTTC.

V gene TRBV6-6 combines with J gene TRBJ2-7; D is unresolved. V was clipped by 5 bases and J by 9 bases, with 17 bases between them. The germline V gene encodes CDR1 MNHNY and CDR2 SVGAGI (reference sequence). CDR3 length equals 13 residues. CDR3 coding DNA: TGTGCCAGCAGTGACGGACGAAGCTTAGCGCAGTACTTC. Its protein is CASSDGRSLAQYF.

About this clonotype itself: The final CDR3 position lacks the conserved phenylalanine or tryptophan, pointing to a likely read error. This CDR3 reads CASSYSSRTAYYGYTL. DNA for the CDR3: TGTGCCAGCAGTTACTCGAGTAGGACAGCCTACTATGGCTACACCCTC. The genes are TRBV6-5 and TRBJ1-2, with D possibly being TRBD1 (6 bases). The CDR3 length is 16 residues. The germline gives CDR1 MNHEY, CDR2 SVGAGI. V lost 0 bases, J lost 3 bases, and 14 bases lay in between.

The chain links TRBV19 to TRBJ2-5; D remains unclear. Trimming left V 6 bases short and J 2 bases short, with 10 bases between. Germline CDR1 is LNHDA and CDR2 is SQIVND (reference sequence). This CDR3 contains 13 residues. The CDR3 DNA follows: TGTGCCAGTAGCCGAGTGGGGCAAGAGACCCAGTACTTC. This codes for CASSRVGQETQYF. Filled out from reference TRBV19 and TRBJ2-5, the complete variable domain reads DGGITQSPKYLFRKEGQNVTLSCEQNLNHDAMYWYRQDPGQGLRLIYYSQIVNDFQKGDIAEGYSVSREKKESFPLTVTSAQKNPTAFYLCASSRVGQETQYFGPGTRLLVL.

This clonotype was seen a few times. The gene calls are TRBV24-1 and TRBJ2-2; TRBD1 or TRBD2 may be the D gene (5 bases each). Trimming cost V 4 bases and J 0 bases, with 14 bases left between them. CDR1 and CDR2 from the germline V gene are KGHDR and SFDVKD. The CDR3 has 17 amino acids. CDR3 sequence (DNA): TGTGCCACCAGTGACCGGGACGGACGTCCGAACACCGGGGAGCTGTTTTTT. Amino acid sequence: CATSDRDGRPNTGELFF.

The chain is built from TRBV20-1 and TRBJ2-3, with 12 bases lining up with TRBD2. Germline V gene sequence: CDR1 DFQATT, CDR2 SNEGSKA (reference sequence). Trimming at V came to 3 bases and at J to 0 bases, leaving 4 bases not matched to a gene. The CDR3 sequence is 16 residues long. The CDR3 reads CSASRTSGTSTDTQYF. In nucleotides, the CDR3 is TGCAGTGCTAGTCGGACTAGCGGGACTAGCACAGATACGCAGTATTTT.

Only a few counts were recorded for this clonotype. The J gene is TRBJ2-1, the V gene TRBV7-8; D perhaps matches TRBD2 (6 bases). In germline, CDR1 is SGHVS, CDR2 FQNEAQ. The CDR3 runs 13 residues. Deletions cut 8 bases from V and 0 bases from J, with 8 bases between. The CDR3 DNA follows: TGTGCCAGCTCCGGGAGCTCCTACAATGAGCAGTTCTTC. This codes for CASSGSSYNEQFF.

Concerning this clonotype: A read error may account for a junction end that differs from germline. The chain is built from TRBV12-3 or TRBV12-4 and TRBJ2-7; D is unresolved. The CDR3 is 15 amino acids. DNA for the CDR3: TGTGCCAGCAGCTTAGATTTAGGACGGAGCTACGAGCAGTACTTC. Translated, it gives CASSLDLGRSYEQYF.

The sample holds a few counts of this clonotype. The V call is TRBV9, the J call TRBJ2-7; TRBD2 is a possible D gene (6 bases). The V end lost 3 bases, the J end lost 6 bases, and 19 bases lay between the germline ends. There are 15 residues in the CDR3. Germline CDR1 reads SGDLS; CDR2 reads YYNGEE. Written as DNA, the CDR3 is TGTGCCAGCAGCGAGACTAGATCCCCGAACGGCGAGCAGTACTTC. It is translated as CASSETRSPNGEQYF.

This chain's CDR3 is CASGLGLADSNEQFF. The CDR3, as DNA: TGTGCTAGTGGTTTGGGACTAGCGGATAGCAATGAGCAGTTCTTC. The rearrangement joins TRBV12-5 to TRBJ2-1, with 9 bases matching TRBD2. The CDR3 extends over 15 amino acids. V lost 1 base to trimming and J lost 6 bases; unmatched junction nucleotides: 4. The germline V gene has CDR1 LGHNT and CDR2 FRNRAP. Full variable domain (rest looked up from reference TRBV12-5 and TRBJ2-1): DARVTQTPRHKVTEMGQEVTMRCQPILGHNTVFWYRQTMMQGLELLAYFRNRAPLDDSGMPKDRFSAEMPDATLATLKIQPSEPRDSAVYFCASGLGLADSNEQFFGPGTRLTVL.

In the case of this clonotype: One junction end does not reproduce the germline sequence, and a read error may be involved. V usage is TRBV4-1 and J usage is TRBJ2-4; TRBD2 matches 12 bases. From germline, CDR1 is MGHRA and CDR2 YSYEKL. The CDR3 loop spans 18 amino acids. As DNA, the CDR3 is TGCTCCAGCAGCCAGGGGAGACTAGCGGGGGTAGCCAAAAACATTCAGTACTTC. The encoded protein is CSSSQGRLAGVAKNIQYF.

This clonotype was observed a handful of times. One end of the junction does not line up with germline, which may come from a read error. The chain has TRBV6-2 or TRBV6-3 and TRBJ2-1; TRBD2 aligns across 14 bases. Per germline, CDR1 MNHEY and CDR2 SVGEGT. The CDR3 sequence is 15 residues long. CDR3 residues: CASSDSGLAGDEQFF. DNA for the CDR3: TGTGCCAGCAGTGACTCGGGACTAGCGGGAGACGAGCAGTTCTTC.

This chain uses TRBV6-6 with TRBJ1-2; D perhaps matches TRBD1 (6 bases). The CDR3 consists of 14 residues. Trimming left V 7 bases short and J 7 bases short, with 19 bases between. Germline loops: CDR1 MNHNY, CDR2 SVGAGI (reference sequence). Written as DNA, the CDR3 is TGTGCCAGCACCACCGGGACACCCACCAGTGGCTACACCTTC. Its protein product is CASTTGTPTSGYTF.

This chain links TRBV15 with TRBJ1-1, with a possible D match to TRBD1 (6 bases). V was clipped by 4 bases and J by 6 bases, with 18 bases between them. Germline lookup yields CDR1 LNHNV and CDR2 YYDKDF (reference sequence). The CDR3 totals 15 residues. CDR3 coding DNA: TGTGCCACCAGCATGGGGCTGGGGGGGCGGGCTGAAGCTTTCTTT. Amino acids: CATSMGLGGRAEAFF.